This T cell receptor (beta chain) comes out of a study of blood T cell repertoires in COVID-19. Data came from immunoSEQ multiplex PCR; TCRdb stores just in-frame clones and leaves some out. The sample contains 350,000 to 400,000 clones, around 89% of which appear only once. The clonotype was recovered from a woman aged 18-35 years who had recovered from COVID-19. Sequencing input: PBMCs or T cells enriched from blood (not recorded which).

The CDR3 nucleotides read TGTGCCAGCAGGCCGCCGGGACAATATAATTCACCCCTCCACTTT. Encoded protein: CASRPPGQYNSPLHF. V usage is TRBV6-5 and J usage is TRBJ1-6, with a tentative D call TRBD1 (6 bases). The CDR3 length is 15 residues. Germline CDR1 and CDR2: MNHEY and SVGAGI. Trimming took off 6 bases at V and 4 bases at J, with 13 bases between the two ends.